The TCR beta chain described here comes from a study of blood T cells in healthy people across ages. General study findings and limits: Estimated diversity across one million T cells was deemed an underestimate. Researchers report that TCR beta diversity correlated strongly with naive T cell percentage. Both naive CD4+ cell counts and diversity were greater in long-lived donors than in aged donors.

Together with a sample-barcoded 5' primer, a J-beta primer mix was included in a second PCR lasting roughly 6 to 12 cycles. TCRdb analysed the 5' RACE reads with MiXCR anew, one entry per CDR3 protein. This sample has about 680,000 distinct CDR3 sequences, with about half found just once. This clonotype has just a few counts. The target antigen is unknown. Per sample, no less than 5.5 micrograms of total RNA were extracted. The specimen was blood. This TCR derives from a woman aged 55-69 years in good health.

The CDR3 bases are TGCGCCAGCAGCGAGGGGGCTCTGGATTCACCCCTCCACTTT. Translating gives CASSEGALDSPLHF. The rearrangement uses TRBV4-3 and TRBJ1-6, with TRBD1 matching over 7 bases. CDR1 LGHNA and CDR2 YSLEER come from the germline V gene. The CDR3 runs to 14 residues. Germline trimming cut 5 bases from V and 8 bases from J; bases unmatched to any gene: 6.